A selection of T cell receptor beta chains follows, all from one sample in a study of cytomegalovirus exposure and HLA in healthy donors. This table comes from immunoSEQ multiplex PCR, and its TCRdb copy is limited to in-frame clones, with some not included. The sample consists of 160,000 or so clones, 80% to 90% of them appearing once. The sample taken for sequencing was PBMCs. Receptor source: a woman under 40 in good health and CMV-seropositive. CDR3s include the opening cysteine and the closing phenylalanine or tryptophan. The D gene is left open where the match is weak. Clone size is shown for a subset of rows, as once, few, many or a class of expanded clone.

cdr3_nt cdr3_aa cdr3_length j_call d_call clone_size v_call
TGCGCCAGCAGCCAAGGAAGGGTAGGGGCCTTCGGGACCCAGTACTTC CASSQGRVGAFGTQYF 16 TRBJ2-5 . . TRBV4-1
TGTGCCAGCAGTTCCTCTTACGAGCAGTACTTC CASSSSYEQYF 11 TRBJ2-7 . . TRBV5-4
TGCAGCGTAGCCGGGACTCACACCGGGGAGCTGTTTTTT CSVAGTHTGELFF 13 TRBJ2-2 . . TRBV29-1
TGCGCCAGCAGCTTCCAGGGAACTAATGAAAAACTGTTTTTT CASSFQGTNEKLFF 14 TRBJ1-4 . . TRBV5-1
TGTGCCACCAGCAGAGATCTCGGCGAGCGGGGGTACACAGATACGCAGTATTTT CATSRDLGERGYTDTQYF 18 TRBJ2-3 TRBD2 . TRBV15
TGTGCCAGCAGCTTAGCCGGCGGGGGTAGTGCAGATACGCAGTATTTT CASSLAGGGSADTQYF 16 TRBJ2-3 TRBD2 once TRBV7-8
TGCAGTGCTACTACCAAAGAGACCCAGTACTTC CSATTKETQYF 11 TRBJ2-5 . . TRBV20-1
TGTGCCAGCAGCTTGGGGGCAGCGGGGGGATCCTACGAGCAGTACTTC CASSLGAAGGSYEQYF 16 TRBJ2-7 TRBD2 . TRBV5-4
TGTGCCAGCAGTTACGCGGCGTCCACCCCATACTACGAGCAGTACTTC CASSYAASTPYYEQYF 16 TRBJ2-7 . . TRBV6-5
TGTGCCAGCAGACGCTCTAGAAACACTGAAGCTTTCTTT CASRRSRNTEAFF 13 TRBJ1-1 . . TRBV6-5
TGTGCCAGCAGCCCCCGGGAGAGTAACTATGGCTACACCTTC CASSPRESNYGYTF 14 TRBJ1-2 . . TRBV7-9
TGCGCCAGCAGCCAAGATGAGTCCCCTAGCACAGATACGCAGTATTTT CASSQDESPSTDTQYF 16 TRBJ2-3 . few TRBV4-3
TGTGCCATCAGCCGGGACAGGGCCAATGAGCAGTTCTTC CAISRDRANEQFF 13 TRBJ2-1 TRBD1 . TRBV10-3
TGTGCCAGCAGCACCCGTCAGGCTAACTATGGCTACACCTTC CASSTRQANYGYTF 14 TRBJ1-2 . . TRBV9
TGTGCCAGCGACTGGACAGGGGGTTTAAACGGGGAGCTGTTTTTT CASDWTGGLNGELFF 15 TRBJ2-2 TRBD1 once TRBV2
TGTGCCAGCAGCTTAGCTACCCTATTGAACACTGAAGCTTTCTTT CASSLATLLNTEAFF 15 TRBJ1-1 . . TRBV11-2
TGTGCCAGCAGCATAACTAGCGGGGGGGCCGGAAATCTGGTAGAGCAGTACTTC CASSITSGGAGNLVEQYF 18 TRBJ2-7 TRBD2 . TRBV7-3
TGTGCCAGCAGAGCAGCGGGGGGGCGACAGACCCAGTACTTC CASRAAGGRQTQYF 14 TRBJ2-5 TRBD2 . TRBV7-2
TGTGCCAGCAGCTTAGCGCGAGACAGTAACTATGGCTACACCTTC CASSLARDSNYGYTF 15 TRBJ1-2 . . TRBV7-2
TGTGCCAGCAGCTTACGGGGTCAGGGGTTGGGTGAAGCTTTCTTT CASSLRGQGLGEAFF 15 TRBJ1-1 . . TRBV7-9
TGCGCCAGCAGCTTGGCCGGTGAGGGCCTCTACACAGATACGCAGTATTTT CASSLAGEGLYTDTQYF 17 TRBJ2-3 . few TRBV5-1
TGTGCCAGCAGCGTAGGCGGTGGAACCTACGAGCAGTACTTC CASSVGGGTYEQYF 14 TRBJ2-7 . . TRBV9
TGTGCCAGCAGACTTGACAGTCGCACAGATACGCAGTATTTT CASRLDSRTDTQYF 14 TRBJ2-3 . few TRBV5-4
TGTGCCAGCACCACGGACACGTTCTATGGCTACACCTTC CASTTDTFYGYTF 13 TRBJ1-2 . . TRBV21-1
TGTGCCAGCAGCTTAAAGGGGATAGCTATGACCCAGTACTTC CASSLKGIAMTQYF 14 TRBJ2-5 . few TRBV7-9
TGTGCCAGCAGCTTAGGGGCACTAGCGGGGGGAAATGAGCAGTTCTTC CASSLGALAGGNEQFF 16 TRBJ2-1 TRBD2 . TRBV11-3
TGTGCCAGCTCACCGGTGACCCCAGGGAACACTGAAGCTTTCTTT CASSPVTPGNTEAFF 15 TRBJ1-1 . . TRBV18
TGCAGTGCAGCCGGGGGGTACGAGCAGTACTTC CSAAGGYEQYF 11 TRBJ2-7 TRBD2 . TRBV20-1
TGTGCCAGCAGTTTATCGGGAATAGCGGGTTATAGCACAGATACGCAGTATTTT CASSLSGIAGYSTDTQYF 18 TRBJ2-3 TRBD2 few TRBV28
TGCGCCAGCAGCCACGGGACAGCAACTAATGAAAAACTGTTTTTT CASSHGTATNEKLFF 15 TRBJ1-4 TRBD1 . TRBV5-1
TGTGCCAGCGGTCGACTAGCGGTCCACACAGATACGCAGTATTTT CASGRLAVHTDTQYF 15 TRBJ2-3 TRBD2 . TRBV27
TGCGCCAGCAGCTTCGGTCCCACTGAAAAACTGTTTTTT CASSFGPTEKLFF 13 TRBJ1-4 . few TRBV5-1
TGCGCCAGCAGCCCCACCGGGGGGGGTCTCTGGGAAAAACTGTTTTTT CASSPTGGGLWEKLFF 16 TRBJ1-4 . . TRBV5-1
TGCAGCGTTGTAAGCGGGGGGGCCGAGGTGCAGTTCTTC CSVVSGGAEVQFF 13 TRBJ2-1 TRBD2 . TRBV29-1
TGTGCCAGCAGCTTACAGGGGGTTTCTAGCACAGATACGCAGTATTTT CASSLQGVSSTDTQYF 16 TRBJ2-3 TRBD1 once TRBV7-6
TGTGCCAGCAGTTACTTCGGGGGAAATCAGCCCCAGCATTTT CASSYFGGNQPQHF 14 TRBJ1-5 . . TRBV6-6
TGTGCCAGCAGTTACACTAGCGGGGGGTACAATGAGCAGTTCTTC CASSYTSGGYNEQFF 15 TRBJ2-1 TRBD2 . TRBV7-2
TGTGCCAGCAGCGTAGGAGCGGGGGTTATACAGGGTGAGCAGTTCTTC CASSVGAGVIQGEQFF 16 TRBJ2-1 TRBD2 few TRBV9
TGTGCCAGCAGCTCAGAGGCAGGTTCGGGGTTAGCCCAGCATTTT CASSSEAGSGLAQHF 15 TRBJ1-5 . . TRBV7-2
TGCGCCAGCAGCTTGGCTGAGGAGACCCGGAGGGAGCAGTTCTTC CASSLAEETRREQFF 15 TRBJ2-1 . . TRBV5-1
TGCGCCAGCAGATTTTCCGGGACAGGGTACGTGGAGGGCTACACCTTC CASRFSGTGYVEGYTF 16 TRBJ1-2 TRBD1 . TRBV5-1
TGTGCCAGCAGCCAAGAAGGACAGGGGGCGTTAGGTGAAAAACTGTTTTTT CASSQEGQGALGEKLFF 17 TRBJ1-4 TRBD1 . TRBV4-2